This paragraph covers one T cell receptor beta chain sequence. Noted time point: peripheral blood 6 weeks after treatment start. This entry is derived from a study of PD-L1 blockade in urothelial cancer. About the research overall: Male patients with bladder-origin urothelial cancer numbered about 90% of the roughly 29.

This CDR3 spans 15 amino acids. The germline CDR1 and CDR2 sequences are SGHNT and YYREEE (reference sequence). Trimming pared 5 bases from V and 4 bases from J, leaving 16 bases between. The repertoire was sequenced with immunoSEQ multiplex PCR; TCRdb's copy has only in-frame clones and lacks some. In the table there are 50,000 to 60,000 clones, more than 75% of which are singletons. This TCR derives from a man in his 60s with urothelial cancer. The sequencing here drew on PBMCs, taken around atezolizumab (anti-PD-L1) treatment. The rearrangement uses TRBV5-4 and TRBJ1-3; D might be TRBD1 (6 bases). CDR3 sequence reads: CASSRGSQGGNTIYF. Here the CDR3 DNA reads TGTGCCAGCAGTCGTGGCAGCCAGGGGGGAAACACCATATATTTT.